The 13 T cell receptor beta chains given below trace back to one sample, sequenced in a study of blood T cell repertoires in COVID-19. Generated by immunoSEQ multiplex PCR, the TCRdb table keeps only in-frame clones and is missing some. Altogether around 260,000 clones are present, around 84% being singletons, with the ten largest covering around 4.1%. Sequences were obtained from PBMCs or T cells enriched from blood (not recorded which). These receptors were collected from a man aged 30 to 39 with acute COVID-19.

This clone was observed a handful of times. The chain couples TRBV3-1 (or the pseudogene TRBV3-2) to TRBJ1-3; the D is unclear. The CDR3 covers 14 residues. V was clipped by 2 bases and J by 0 bases, with 5 bases between them. In germline, CDR1 is LGHDT, CDR2 YNNKEL (reference sequence). The CDR3: CASSQFVSGNTIYF. Written as DNA, the CDR3 is TGTGCCAGCAGCCAATTCGTCTCTGGAAACACCATATATTTT.

This sequence joins TRBV28 and TRBJ1-2; TRBD1 is a possible D gene (6 bases). Germline CDR1 is MDHEN and CDR2 is SYDVKM. The V gene lost 1 base and the J gene lost 4 bases, with 10 bases spanning the gap. The CDR3 runs 14 residues. The chain's CDR3 is CASSLYQGTYGYTF. CDR3 DNA sequence: TGTGCCAGCAGTTTATATCAGGGGACCTATGGCTACACCTTC.

The rearrangement joins TRBV7-2 to TRBJ1-4; 7 nucleotides line up with TRBD1. The CDR3 runs 15 residues. V lost 4 bases to trimming and J lost 1 base; unmatched junction nucleotides: 3. CDR1 SGHTA and CDR2 FQGNSA come from the germline V gene. The CDR3 DNA follows: TGTGCCAGCAGCTGGGACAGTAGAACTAATGAAAAACTGTTTTTT. Protein sequence: CASSWDSRTNEKLFF. The full variable domain, its missing parts supplied by reference TRBV7-2 and TRBJ1-4, is GAGVSQSPSNKVTEKGKDVELRCDPISGHTALYWYRQSLGQGLEFLIYFQGNSAPDKSGLPSDRFSAERTGGSVSTLTIQRTQQEDSAVYLCASSWDSRTNEKLFFGSGTQLSVL.

The chain joins TRBV11-2 to TRBJ2-5; 9 bases match TRBD1. CDR3 length: 18 amino acids. Germline assignment: CDR1 SGHAT and CDR2 FQNNGV. V was pared by 7 bases and J by 2 bases, with 17 bases of the junction left unmatched. CDR3 sequence reads: CASTQIGITGGRQETQYF. CDR3 bases: TGTGCCAGCACCCAGATTGGGATTACAGGGGGCAGGCAAGAGACCCAGTACTTC.

The chain carries TRBV13 and TRBJ2-7; 7 positions agree with TRBD2. The CDR3 has 14 amino acids. J gave up 2 bases and V 5 bases, and 6 bases lay outside the gene matches. Looked up from germline, CDR1 is PRHDT and CDR2 is FYEKMQ (reference sequence). The CDR3 sequence: CASSHAGRAYEQYV. The CDR3 DNA sequence: TGTGCCAGCAGCCATGCAGGGAGGGCCTACGAGCAGTACGTC.

V is TRBV12-5 and J is TRBJ2-1; the D is unclear. CDR1 and CDR2 from the germline V gene are LGHNT and FRNRAP. Trimming stripped 6 bases from V and 5 bases from J, with 11 bases between. The CDR3 length is 13 residues. The CDR3 DNA reads TGTGCTAGTGGGGCCCGCAGAAACAATGAGCAGTTCTTC. This translates into CASGARRNNEQFF. The whole variable domain, filled in from reference TRBV12-5 and TRBJ2-1, reads DARVTQTPRHKVTEMGQEVTMRCQPILGHNTVFWYRQTMMQGLELLAYFRNRAPLDDSGMPKDRFSAEMPDATLATLKIQPSEPRDSAVYFCASGARRNNEQFFGPGTRLTVL.

This clone was recorded a few times. J is TRBJ2-1 and V is TRBV7-9, with D unresolved. Germline assignment: CDR1 SEHNR and CDR2 FQNEAQ (reference sequence). The ends were cut back, 4 bases at V and 2 bases at J, with 12 bases in the middle. The CDR3 extends over 15 amino acids. The DNA for the CDR3 is TGTGCCAGCAGCTCCCCCTTCCAGACCTACAATGAGCAGTTCTTC. Protein sequence: CASSSPFQTYNEQFF.

This clone was detected only a few times. The rearrangement uses TRBV7-9 and TRBJ2-1; TRBD1 matches at 11 bases. Germline CDR1 is SEHNR and CDR2 is FQNEAQ (reference sequence). V lost 1 base to trimming and J lost 7 bases; unmatched junction nucleotides: 3. This CDR3 is 15 amino acids long. CDR3 sequence (DNA): TGTGCCAGCAGCTTAGGAGGACAGGGGGCAAATGAGCAGTTCTTC. Residues: CASSLGGQGANEQFF.

The table lists this clone with a few counts. Other nucleotide sequences in the sample specify the same CDR3. This rearrangement joins TRBV2 to TRBJ1-1, with D maybe TRBD1 (5 bases). Germline assignment: CDR1 SNHLY and CDR2 FYNNEI. V was clipped by 4 bases and J by 1 base, with 13 bases between them. The CDR3 loop spans 15 amino acids. Written as DNA, the CDR3 is TGTGCCAGCAGTGCGGAGGGGACGGGGAACACTGAAGCTTTCTTT. Its protein is CASSAEGTGNTEAFF.

This rearrangement joins TRBV5-1 to TRBJ2-2, with a weak D call TRBD2 (5 bases). There are 14 residues in the CDR3. Trimming cost V 0 bases and J 6 bases, with 9 bases left between them. Germline V gene sequence: CDR1 SGHRS, CDR2 YFSETQ. The CDR3 DNA is TGCGCCAGCAGCTTGGCCTTGGAGGCCGGGGAGCTGTTTTTT. It yields the protein CASSLALEAGELFF.

This clone was seen ten or more times. The V call is TRBV4-1, the J call TRBJ1-2; no definite D call. V gave up 2 bases and J gave up 7 bases, with 23 bases separating them. In germline, CDR1 is MGHRA, CDR2 YSYEKL. The CDR3 length is 17 residues. The CDR3 DNA reads TGCGCCAGCAGCCAAACCCCCCCGGCAGCAGGTTTGTCTGGCTACACCTTC. This sequence encodes CASSQTPPAAGLSGYTF.

The chain employs TRBV29-1 and TRBJ1-1; 8 bases map to TRBD1. V dropped 7 bases and J dropped 4; count of bases not matched to a gene: 8. From germline, CDR1 is SQVTM and CDR2 ANQGSEA. This CDR3 spans 13 amino acids. The CDR3 loop reads CSAKQGAGTEAFF. DNA for the CDR3: TGCAGCGCAAAGCAGGGGGCGGGCACTGAAGCTTTCTTT.

The chain combines TRBV6-1 with TRBJ1-4, with 7 bases lining up with TRBD1. Trimming at V came to 1 base and at J to 8 bases, leaving 7 bases not matched to a gene. In germline, CDR1 is MNHNS, CDR2 SASEGT. The length of the CDR3 is 15 residues. The CDR3 sequence is CASSEVSGQVEKLFF. DNA for the CDR3: TGTGCCAGCAGTGAAGTAAGCGGACAGGTCGAAAAACTGTTTTTT.